This note documents a single T cell receptor (beta chain) sequence. V lost 3 bases and J lost 4, with 4 bases in between. Germline assignment: CDR1 LNHDA and CDR2 SQIVND (reference sequence). There are 12 residues in the CDR3. This sample is part of a study of blood T cell repertoires in COVID-19. TCRdb's copy holds only in-frame clones and misses some; the assay was immunoSEQ multiplex PCR. The sample holds approximately 150,000 clones, about 86% seen once. The V and J genes are TRBV19 and TRBJ1-5; D uncertain. This clonotype was obtained from a woman aged 80 or older with acute or convalescent COVID-19. The source material was peripheral blood. The CDR3 reads CASSIYNQPQHF. The DNA for the CDR3 is TGTGCCAGTAGTATCTATAATCAGCCCCAGCATTTT.